The rows below give T cell receptor beta chains drawn from one sample of a study of OX40 agonist ivuxolimab in advanced cancers. Produced via immunoSEQ multiplex PCR; TCRdb's table is partial and in-frame only. The repertoire holds about 20,000 clones, with around four fifths as singletons. The source material was CD4+ or CD8+ T cells sorted from blood, sampled in a trial of the OX40 agonist ivuxolimab. The receptors stem from an adult with an advanced solid tumor such as melanoma, head and neck, liver or kidney cancer. CDR3s include the opening cysteine and the closing phenylalanine or tryptophan. Each record gives: clone size, D gene, V gene, J gene, CDR3 length, CDR3 protein, CDR3 DNA. A D gene is named only where the DNA matches it firmly. Size values are once, few and many counts, or a class for expanded clones, and some rows have none.

clone_size: NA
d_call: TRBD1
v_call: TRBV18
j_call: TRBJ2-1
cdr3_length: 16
cdr3_aa: CASSPLGGTGINEQFF
cdr3_nt: TGTGCCAGCTCACCACTCGGTGGGACAGGGATCAATGAGCAGTTCTTC

clone_size: NA
d_call: NA
v_call: TRBV27
j_call: TRBJ2-7
cdr3_length: 12
cdr3_aa: CASSRPSGEQYF
cdr3_nt: TGTGCCAGCAGCCGGCCCTCCGGGGAGCAGTACTTC

clone_size: once
d_call: NA
v_call: TRBV29-1
j_call: TRBJ1-1
cdr3_length: 12
cdr3_aa: CSVVRENTEAFF
cdr3_nt: TGCAGCGTTGTACGGGAGAACACTGAAGCTTTCTTT

clone_size: NA
d_call: NA
v_call: TRBV5-5
j_call: TRBJ1-1
cdr3_length: 12
cdr3_aa: CASSLATTEAFF
cdr3_nt: TGTGCCAGCAGCTTGGCAACCACTGAAGCTTTCTTT

clone_size: medium-sized
d_call: NA
v_call: TRBV9
j_call: TRBJ2-3
cdr3_length: 12
cdr3_aa: CASSGDTDTQYF
cdr3_nt: TGTGCCAGCAGCGGGGACACAGATACGCAGTATTTT

clone_size: NA
d_call: TRBD1
v_call: TRBV2
j_call: TRBJ2-7
cdr3_length: 15
cdr3_aa: CASSERGQKPYEQYF
cdr3_nt: TGTGCCAGCAGTGAACGGGGACAGAAACCCTACGAGCAGTACTTC

clone_size: NA
d_call: TRBD1
v_call: TRBV19
j_call: TRBJ1-2
cdr3_length: 13
cdr3_aa: CASSWGQGYGYTF
cdr3_nt: TGTGCCAGTAGTTGGGGACAGGGATATGGCTACACCTTC

clone_size: NA
d_call: TRBD1
v_call: TRBV19
j_call: TRBJ1-4
cdr3_length: 16
cdr3_aa: CASSIDRDRDNEKLFF
cdr3_nt: TGTGCCAGTAGTATCGACCGGGACAGAGATAATGAAAAACTGTTTTTT

clone_size: NA
d_call: NA
v_call: TRBV28
j_call: TRBJ2-4
cdr3_length: 16
cdr3_aa: CASSLNSLLAKNIQYF
cdr3_nt: TGTGCCAGCAGTCTTAACAGCTTACTAGCCAAAAACATTCAGTACTTC

clone_size: few
d_call: NA
v_call: TRBV6-1
j_call: TRBJ1-1
cdr3_length: 15
cdr3_aa: CASSEAFLGNTEAFF
cdr3_nt: TGTGCCAGCAGTGAAGCTTTTTTGGGGAACACTGAAGCTTTCTTT

clone_size: few
d_call: NA
v_call: TRBV29-1
j_call: TRBJ2-7
cdr3_length: 12
cdr3_aa: CSTRDGTYEQYF
cdr3_nt: TGCAGCACCCGGGACGGAACCTACGAGCAGTACTTC